The entry that follows covers one T cell receptor beta chain sequence. This clone's antigen is unknown. No base qualities exist here, and no much larger clone lies one base off it. The germline V gene (reference sequence) yields MNHNY for CDR1 and SVGAGI for CDR2. Counted from cysteine to phenylalanine, this CDR3 has 15 amino acids. Here the CDR3 DNA is all that survives: 45 bases in frame from base 1. Trimming takes 4 bases off V and 4 bases off J; junction bases not matched to a gene: 7. Genomic DNA was extracted from sorted cells for sequencing of the TCRbeta CDR3 region. The immunoSEQ Assay was used for sequencing of TCRbeta CDR3 regions. TCRdb mirrors the immuneACCESS table, restricted to in-frame sequences. Some clones are absent from its copies; in checked studies, under half trace to an unresolved V gene, and the reason for the others is unknown. The sample records about 98,000 clones, approximately 88% of which are singletons. The ten largest clones capture 0.45% to 0.55% of the sample.

Patients with a history of autoimmune disease or receiving systemic immunosuppression were excluded from the trial. Peripheral blood for TCR sequencing was drawn from every dose cohort at baseline, at cycle 4 day 1 and at cycle 7 day 1. The samples were drawn from a first-in-human, open-label, multicenter phase I dose-escalation trial of ivuxolimab. Adults with locally advanced or metastatic melanoma, renal cell carcinoma, hepatocellular carcinoma or head and neck squamous cell carcinoma were enrolled in the trial. Before TCR sequencing, CD4+ T cells and CD8+ T cells from peripheral blood were sorted into separate populations. The data were taken from a study of OX40 agonist ivuxolimab in advanced cancers. Describing the broader study: Ivuxolimab, which targeted the costimulatory receptor OX40 (CD134), was an agonistic, fully human IgG2 monoclonal antibody. Intravenous ivuxolimab was administered to patients every 2 weeks at six dose levels: 0.01, 0.1, 0.3, 1.5, 3 and 10 mg/kg. Of the approximately 50 dose-escalation patients, hepatocellular carcinoma was present in 19, melanoma in approximately 15, renal cell carcinoma in 9 and head and neck cancer in 9. The dose-escalation cohort was almost 85% male with a mean age of about 54 years, ranging from about 23 to 85. Prior anti-PD-1, anti-PD-L1 or anti-CTLA-4 therapy was permitted, and checkpoint inhibitors had been received by around 39% of dose-escalation patients. Three dose-escalation patients achieved partial responses, one with hepatocellular carcinoma and two with cutaneous melanoma. Peripheral TCRbeta sequencing was intended to test whether TCR sequence diversity was altered and clonal T-cell expansion was caused by ivuxolimab. The paper reports the monotherapy dose-escalation portion (N of about 47 patients) of the phase I ivuxolimab trial. The paper as a whole reports these results and caveats: The antigen specificity of the peripheral T cells that underwent clonal expansion was not determined. In partial responders in the 0.1-3.0 mg/kg groups, normalized peripheral clonal expansion was found to be among the lowest, especially among CD8+ T cells. At doses of 0.1 to 3.0 mg/kg, clonal expansion of both CD4+ and CD8+ blood T cells was observed from baseline to week 6. After ivuxolimab, more expanded clones were found on average in CD8+ T cells than in CD4+ T cells. Low levels of normalized T-cell clonal expansion were also seen in some nonresponding patients.

Sample: CD4+ or CD8+ T cells sorted from blood, taken in a trial of the OX40 agonist ivuxolimab. This sequence uses TRBV6-6 and TRBJ1-5; the junction holds 7 bases that match TRBD1. This TCR was sampled from an adult with an advanced solid tumor such as melanoma, head and neck, liver or kidney cancer. The bases read TGTGCCAGCAGTTTCTGGGACAGAAAAAATCAGCCCCAGCATTTT. Its product reads: CASSFWDRKNQPQHF.